This TCR beta chain was obtained from a study of shared clonotypes between healthy human individuals. The naive CD8 population came from CD45RO-negative cells selected for CCR7, without terminally differentiated effector memory CD45RA+ cells. Per the germline V gene, CDR1 is LGHNA and CDR2 is YSLEER. J was trimmed by 7 bases and V by 0 bases; bases with no gene match: 5. The CDR3 spans 15 residues. Sequencing used immunoSEQ multiplex PCR; TCRdb keeps in-frame clones, though not all of them. Found here are around 2,100,000 clones, about 95% of them singletons; the top ten hold roughly 1.2%. The sample taken for sequencing was naive CD8+ T cells sorted from blood. The genes are TRBV4-3 and TRBJ2-1; 8 bases line up with TRBD2. This receptor was obtained from a man between 18 and 29 years old in good health. The CDR3 DNA reads as TGCGCCAGCAGCCAAGACGCGGGAGGCTCAAATGAGCAGTTCTTC. Its protein is CASSQDAGGSNEQFF.